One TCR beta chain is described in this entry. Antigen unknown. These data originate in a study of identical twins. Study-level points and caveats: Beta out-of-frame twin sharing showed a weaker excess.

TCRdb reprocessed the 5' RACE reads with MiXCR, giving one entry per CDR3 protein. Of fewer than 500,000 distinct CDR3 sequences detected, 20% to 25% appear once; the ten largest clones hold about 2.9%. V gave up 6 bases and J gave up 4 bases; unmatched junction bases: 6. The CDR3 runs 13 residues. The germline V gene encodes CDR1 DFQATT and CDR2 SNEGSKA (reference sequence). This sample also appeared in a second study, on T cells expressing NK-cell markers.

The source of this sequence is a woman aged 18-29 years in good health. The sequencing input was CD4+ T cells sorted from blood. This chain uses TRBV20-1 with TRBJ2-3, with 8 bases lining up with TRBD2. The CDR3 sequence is CSAEREMSDTQYF. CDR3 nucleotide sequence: TGCAGTGCCGAGCGGGAGATGTCAGATACGCAGTATTTT.